This T cell receptor (beta chain) appears in the sequencing data of a study of CD8 T cells in ankylosing spondylitis. TCRdb recomputed calls from the 5' RACE reads with MiXCR, one row per CDR3 protein. This table has more than 650,000 distinct CDR3 sequences, about 11% appearing once. Germline CDR1 is SGHRS and CDR2 is YFSETQ. This CDR3 region has 13 residues. Trimming removed 0 bases from V and 0 bases from J, with 3 bases in between. In regard to this clonotype: Its antigen is as yet unknown. This sequence may be a read error, since a much larger clone differs from it by one base. This CDR3 is missing its conserved last phenylalanine or tryptophan, likely due to a read error.

Whole-study findings and limits: Roughly eight highly homologous variants made up a TCR beta motif that seemed to typify ankylosing spondylitis blood.

The receptor was derived from a male donor with ankylosing spondylitis. Material: blood, either unsorted or a sorted T cell fraction (not recorded which). This chain uses TRBV5-1 with TRBJ2-5, with D uncertain. The CDR3 protein is CASSLDNQETQYL. The CDR3 DNA sequence: TGCGCCAGCAGCTTGGACAACCAAGAGACCCAGTACCTC.